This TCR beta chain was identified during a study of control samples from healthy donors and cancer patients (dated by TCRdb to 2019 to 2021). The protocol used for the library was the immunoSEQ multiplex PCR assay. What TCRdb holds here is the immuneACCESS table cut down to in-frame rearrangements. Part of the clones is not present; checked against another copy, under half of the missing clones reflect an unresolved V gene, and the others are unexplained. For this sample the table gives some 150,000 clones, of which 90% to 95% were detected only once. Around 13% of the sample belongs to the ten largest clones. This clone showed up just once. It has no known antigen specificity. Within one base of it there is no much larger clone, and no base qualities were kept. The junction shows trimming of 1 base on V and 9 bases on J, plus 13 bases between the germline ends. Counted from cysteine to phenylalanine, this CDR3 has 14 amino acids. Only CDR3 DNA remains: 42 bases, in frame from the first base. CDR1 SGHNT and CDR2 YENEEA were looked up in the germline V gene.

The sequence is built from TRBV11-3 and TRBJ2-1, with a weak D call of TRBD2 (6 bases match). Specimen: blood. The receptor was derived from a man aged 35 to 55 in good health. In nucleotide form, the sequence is TGTGCCAGCAGCTTAGGGGGGGACTTGACTGAGCAGTTCTTC. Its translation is CASSLGGDLTEQFF.